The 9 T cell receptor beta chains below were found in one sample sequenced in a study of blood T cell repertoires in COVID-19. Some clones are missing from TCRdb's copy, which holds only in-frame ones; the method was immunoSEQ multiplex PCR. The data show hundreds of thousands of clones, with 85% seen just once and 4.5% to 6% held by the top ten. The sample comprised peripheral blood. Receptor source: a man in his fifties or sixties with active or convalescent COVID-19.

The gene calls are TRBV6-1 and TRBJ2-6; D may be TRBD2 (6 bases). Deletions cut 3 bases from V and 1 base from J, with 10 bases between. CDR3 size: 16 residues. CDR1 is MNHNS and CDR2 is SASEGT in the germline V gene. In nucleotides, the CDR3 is TGTGCCAGCAGTGAGGCGGGGTCTTCTGGGGCCAACGTCCTGACTTTC. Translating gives CASSEAGSSGANVLTF.

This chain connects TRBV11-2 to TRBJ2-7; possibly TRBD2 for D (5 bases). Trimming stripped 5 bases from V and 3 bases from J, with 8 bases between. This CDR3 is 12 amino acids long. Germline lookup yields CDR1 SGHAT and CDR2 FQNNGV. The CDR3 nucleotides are TGTGCCAGCAGCCGTACTAGCTACGAGCAGTACTTC. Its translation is CASSRTSYEQYF.

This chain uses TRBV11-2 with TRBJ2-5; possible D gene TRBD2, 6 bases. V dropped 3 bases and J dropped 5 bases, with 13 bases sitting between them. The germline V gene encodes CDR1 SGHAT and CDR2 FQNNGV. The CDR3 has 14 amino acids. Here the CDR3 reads CASSFSGSGETQYF. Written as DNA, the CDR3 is TGTGCCAGCAGCTTTTCCGGGAGCGGTGAGACCCAGTACTTC.

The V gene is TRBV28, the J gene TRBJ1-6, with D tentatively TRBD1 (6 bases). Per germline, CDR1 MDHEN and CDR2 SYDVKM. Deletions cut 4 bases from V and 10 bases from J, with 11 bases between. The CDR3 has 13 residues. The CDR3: CASSYRVGSPLHF. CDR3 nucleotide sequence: TGTGCCAGCAGTTACAGGGTAGGGTCACCCCTCCACTTT.

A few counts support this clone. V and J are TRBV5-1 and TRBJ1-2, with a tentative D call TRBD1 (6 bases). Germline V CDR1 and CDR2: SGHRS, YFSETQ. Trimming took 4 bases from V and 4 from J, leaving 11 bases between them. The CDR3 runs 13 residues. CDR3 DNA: TGCGCCAGCAGCGATACAGGGACCTATGGCTACACCTTC. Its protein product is CASSDTGTYGYTF.

CDR3: CAISEYRQGADGYTF. CDR3 bases: TGTGCCATCAGTGAGTATCGACAGGGAGCAGACGGCTACACCTTC. The chain is built from TRBV10-3 and TRBJ1-2, with TRBD1 matching 7 bases. The CDR3 covers 15 residues. The V gene's germline CDR1 is ENHRY and CDR2 SYGVKD. V lost 1 base to trimming and J lost 8 bases; unmatched junction nucleotides: 10.

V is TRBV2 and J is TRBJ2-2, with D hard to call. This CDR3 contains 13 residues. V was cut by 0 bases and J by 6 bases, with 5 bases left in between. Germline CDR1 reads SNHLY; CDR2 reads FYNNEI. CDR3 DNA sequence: TGTGCCAGCAGTGAAGCGTCCTCCGGGGAGCTGTTTTTT. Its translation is CASSEASSGELFF.

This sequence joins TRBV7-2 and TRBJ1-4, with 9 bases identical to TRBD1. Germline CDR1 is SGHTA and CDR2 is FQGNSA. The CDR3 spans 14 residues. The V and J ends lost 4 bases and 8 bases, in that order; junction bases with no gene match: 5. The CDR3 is CASSSGTGIEKLFF. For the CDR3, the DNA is TGTGCCAGCAGCTCCGGGACAGGGATCGAAAAACTGTTTTTT.

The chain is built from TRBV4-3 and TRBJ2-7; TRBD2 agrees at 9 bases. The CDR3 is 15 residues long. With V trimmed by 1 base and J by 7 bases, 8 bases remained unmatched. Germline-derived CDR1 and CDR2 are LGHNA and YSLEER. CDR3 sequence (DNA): TGCGCCAGCAGCCAAGGTTTAGCGGGAGTAAGTGAGCAGTACTTC. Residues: CASSQGLAGVSEQYF.